Below, one TCR beta chain is given with its context. Its antigen is undetermined. It was the approximately 120-subject validation cohort, separate from the roughly 700-subject first cohort, to which the donors belonged. These data belong to a study of cytomegalovirus exposure and HLA in healthy donors. Study-wide points: In vitro testing confirmed a few CMV-associated chains as specific for CMV antigens.

V was cut by 3 bases and J by 2 bases, with 11 bases left in between. Germline V lookup: CDR1 MNHEY, CDR2 SMNVEV (reference sequence). CDR3 length equals 14 residues. TCRdb's copy holds only in-frame clones and misses some; the assay was immunoSEQ multiplex PCR. The table lists some 38,000 clones, about 93% of them singletons. Sequenced: PBMCs. This chain joins TRBV27 and TRBJ2-7; maybe TRBD1 (5 bases). This TCR came from a man between 18 and 35 years old in good health and CMV-seronegative. In DNA form, the CDR3 reads TGTGCCAGCAGTTTTGCAGGGTATACCTACGAGCAGTACTTC. Its protein product is CASSFAGYTYEQYF.